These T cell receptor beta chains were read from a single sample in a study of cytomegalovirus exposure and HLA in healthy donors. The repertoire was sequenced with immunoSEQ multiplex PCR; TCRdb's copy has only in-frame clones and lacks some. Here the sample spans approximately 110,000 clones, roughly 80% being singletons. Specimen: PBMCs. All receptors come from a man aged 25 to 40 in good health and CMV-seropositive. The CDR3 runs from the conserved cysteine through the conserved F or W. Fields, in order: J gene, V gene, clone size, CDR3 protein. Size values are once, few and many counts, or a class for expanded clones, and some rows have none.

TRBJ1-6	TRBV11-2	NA	CASSFGGGSPLHF
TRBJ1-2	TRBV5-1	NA	CASSLGTGGDGYTF
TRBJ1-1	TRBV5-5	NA	CASSSGTGGFSEAFF
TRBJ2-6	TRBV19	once	CASSSYTLLGANVLTF
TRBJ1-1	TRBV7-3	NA	CASSLVESTEAFF
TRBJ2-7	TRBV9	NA	CASSPGQGLLREQYF
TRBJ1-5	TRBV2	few	CASSEGIRDRRSNQPQHF
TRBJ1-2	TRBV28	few	CASSFGGPDYGYTF
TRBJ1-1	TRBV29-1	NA	CSVGKGSDTEAFF
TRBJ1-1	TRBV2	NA	CASSERGNTEAFF
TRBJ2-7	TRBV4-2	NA	CASSQVVGGSYEQYF
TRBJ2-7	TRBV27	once	CASSSVGGAGEQYF
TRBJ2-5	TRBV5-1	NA	CASSPLGYQETQYF
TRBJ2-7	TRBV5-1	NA	CASSLVGGPYEQYF
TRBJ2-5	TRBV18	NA	CASSSSRQGSETQYF
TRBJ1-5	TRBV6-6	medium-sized	CASRPRTRQPQHF
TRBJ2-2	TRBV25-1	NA	CASRVQGAGELFF
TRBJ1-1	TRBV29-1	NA	CSVFFTEAFF
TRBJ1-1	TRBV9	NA	CASSVDDSMNTEAFF
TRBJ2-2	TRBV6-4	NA	CASSESLETGELFF
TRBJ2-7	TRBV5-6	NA	CASSSRTSGGREQYF
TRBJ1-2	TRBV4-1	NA	CASSPSSAPNYGYTF
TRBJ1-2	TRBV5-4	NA	CAGSWPETGSRGYTF
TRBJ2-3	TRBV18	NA	CASSPLGLAGTTDTQYF